The 26 T cell receptor beta chains given below trace back to one sample, sequenced in a study of radiotherapy plus CTLA-4 blockade in lung cancer. TCRdb's copy holds only in-frame clones and misses some; the assay was immunoSEQ multiplex PCR. The sample includes more than 95,000 clones, nearly 80% of them seen just once. This sample comprised peripheral blood, obtained from a patient treated with radiotherapy plus ipilimumab. The receptors stem from a human donor with non-small cell lung cancer who had a partial response to radiotherapy plus ipilimumab.

V usage is TRBV10-3 and J usage is TRBJ2-1; D might be TRBD2 (6 bases). The CDR3 covers 14 residues. Germline V lookup: CDR1 ENHRY, CDR2 SYGVKD. V was pared by 6 bases and J by 3 bases, with 12 bases between. CDR3: CAIRDGTDYNEQFF. The CDR3 DNA reads TGTGCCATCAGAGACGGGACTGACTACAATGAGCAGTTCTTC.

The chain couples TRBV7-2 to TRBJ1-1, with D uncertain. Deletions cut 1 base from V and 13 bases from J, with 16 bases between. Germline assignment: CDR1 SGHTA and CDR2 FQGNSA. This CDR3 has 13 residues. The CDR3 DNA sequence: TGTGCCAGCAGCTTAGGGGCTCGAGAAGTTGTTTTCTTT. This gives the protein CASSLGAREVVFF.

The V call is TRBV6-1, the J call TRBJ2-2; 10 bases fit TRBD1. V was pared by 11 bases and J by 4 bases, with 4 bases of the junction left unmatched. CDR3 length equals 13 residues. CDR1 MNHNS and CDR2 SASEGT come from the germline V gene. This CDR3 is CAGGTGVTGELFF. The CDR3 DNA follows: TGTGCCGGAGGGACAGGGGTCACCGGGGAGCTGTTTTTT.

The chain has TRBV28 and TRBJ2-2; no clear D. The V and J ends lost 11 bases and 1 base respectively, with 14 bases between them. Germline-derived CDR1 and CDR2 are MDHEN and SYDVKM. CDR3 length: 14 amino acids. CDR3 bases: TGTGCCGGAGCGAGGATACGGAACACCGGGGAGCTGTTTTTT. Its protein is CAGARIRNTGELFF.

This chain links TRBV29-1 with TRBJ1-3, with D unresolved. The CDR3 extends over 16 amino acids. The V gene lost 4 bases and the J gene lost 4 bases, with 20 bases spanning the gap. The germline V gene has CDR1 SQVTM and CDR2 ANQGSEA. CDR3 sequence (DNA): TGCAGCGTTGCCGTTTCGTTAGTAGGAGACGGAAACACCATATATTTT. Translating it yields CSVAVSLVGDGNTIYF.

The rearrangement joins TRBV10-2 to TRBJ2-1; D ambiguous. The CDR3 runs 14 residues. CDR1 is WSHSY, CDR2 SAAADI, per germline. V lost 5 bases to trimming and J lost 7 bases, with 15 bases between them. CDR3 amino acids: CASSFGVLGNEQFF. CDR3 sequence (DNA): TGCGCCAGCAGTTTTGGAGTCCTCGGTAATGAGCAGTTCTTC.

CDR3 loop: CAWSADRLVQFF. The CDR3 nucleotides are TGTGCCTGGAGTGCGGACAGATTAGTCCAGTTCTTC. The chain employs TRBV30 and TRBJ2-1; tentative D call: TRBD1 (6 bases). CDR1 GTSNPN and CDR2 SVGIG come from the germline V gene (reference sequence). Trimming cost V 1 base and J 13 bases, with 14 bases left between them. The CDR3 extends over 12 amino acids.

V gene TRBV19 combines with J gene TRBJ2-1; D is undetermined. Trimming pared 1 base from V and 6 bases from J, leaving 16 bases between. Germline CDR1 reads LNHDA; CDR2 reads SQIVND (reference sequence). CDR3 size: 16 residues. CDR3 region: CASSIVVAQTVNEQFF. As DNA, the CDR3 is TGTGCCAGTAGTATAGTTGTAGCCCAAACCGTCAATGAGCAGTTCTTC. Full variable domain (outside the CDR3, taken from reference TRBV19 and TRBJ2-1): DGGITQSPKYLFRKEGQNVTLSCEQNLNHDAMYWYRQDPGQGLRLIYYSQIVNDFQKGDIAEGYSVSREKKESFPLTVTSAQKNPTAFYLCASSIVVAQTVNEQFFGPGTRLTVL.

The chain is built from TRBV19 and TRBJ1-4; D is undetermined. The CDR3 has 13 residues. The V and J ends lost 6 bases and 8 bases respectively, with 13 bases between them. CDR1 LNHDA and CDR2 SQIVND come from the germline V gene (reference sequence). The DNA of the CDR3 is TGTGCCAGTAGATGGAGGGAGGCAGAAAAACTGTTTTTT. Its translation is CASRWREAEKLFF.

This clone was counted many times. The chain links TRBV7-9 to TRBJ2-1; 8 nucleotides align to TRBD2. Unmatched junction bases numbered 16, after V lost 4 bases and J lost 8 bases. This CDR3 has 17 residues. CDR1 is SEHNR, CDR2 FQNEAQ, per germline (reference sequence). For the CDR3, the DNA is TGTGCCAGCAGCTCCCCTCCGAGCGGGAGAGTCTTCGATGAGCAGTTCTTC. It encodes CASSSPPSGRVFDEQFF.

The rearrangement joins TRBV7-9 to TRBJ2-7; D unclear. Germline CDR1 and CDR2: SEHNR and FQNEAQ (reference sequence). The CDR3 spans 14 residues. V lost 5 bases to trimming and J lost 0 bases, with 11 bases between them. The CDR3 DNA follows: TGTGCCAGCAGCGACACAAGTAGCTCCTACGAGCAGTACTTC. Protein product: CASSDTSSSYEQYF.

The rearrangement uses TRBV6-5 and TRBJ1-4; perhaps TRBD1 as D (6 bases). Trimming stripped 4 bases from V and 5 bases from J, with 14 bases between. This CDR3 has 15 residues. Germline V gene sequence: CDR1 MNHEY, CDR2 SVGAGI. CDR3 DNA sequence: TGTGCCAGCAGTTCCCTTACAGGGATGAATGAAAAACTGTTTTTT. Its protein product is CASSSLTGMNEKLFF.

The CDR3 is CASSYPLRGAFRGNQPQHF. The CDR3 DNA reads as TGTGCCAGCAGCTACCCTCTCCGTGGAGCCTTTCGCGGCAATCAGCCCCAGCATTTT. The chain employs TRBV6-4 and TRBJ1-5; no definite D call. Germline assignment: CDR1 MRHNA and CDR2 SNTAGT. The CDR3 has 19 amino acids. Trimming left V 6 bases short and J 2 bases short, with 26 bases between.

This sequence joins TRBV15 and TRBJ1-6; 9 bases match TRBD1. Germline V gene data show CDR1 as LNHNV and CDR2 as YYDKDF (reference sequence). V lost 0 bases, J lost 7 bases, and 10 bases stayed unmatched. This CDR3 is 18 amino acids long. The CDR3 loop is CATSRDYSLTGGNSPLHF. The CDR3, as DNA: TGTGCCACCAGCAGAGATTATTCCCTTACAGGGGGCAATTCACCCCTCCACTTT.

The CDR3: CASSQKGTPYYNEQFF. For the CDR3, the DNA is TGTGCCAGCAGCCAAAAAGGGACTCCTTACTACAATGAGCAGTTCTTC. The chain couples TRBV6-4 to TRBJ2-1; TRBD2 is a possible D gene (6 bases). The CDR3 is made up of 16 amino acids. Germline V gene lookup returns CDR1 MRHNA and CDR2 SNTAGT. The germline V and J ends were trimmed by 6 bases and 3 bases, with 18 bases remaining between them.

This clone has just a few counts. The V gene is TRBV7-2, the J gene TRBJ2-3; the match to TRBD2 covers 10 bases. Per the germline V gene, CDR1 is SGHTA and CDR2 is FQGNSA. V lost 1 base, J lost 0 bases, and 7 bases stayed unmatched. The CDR3 totals 18 residues. CDR3: CASSLVALAGASTDTQYF. CDR3 in DNA: TGTGCCAGCAGCTTAGTAGCCCTAGCGGGGGCTAGCACAGATACGCAGTATTTT.

The chain couples TRBV27 to TRBJ2-3; possible D gene TRBD1, 6 bases. In germline, CDR1 is MNHEY, CDR2 SMNVEV (reference sequence). This CDR3 is 14 amino acids long. Trimming left V 7 bases short and J 3 bases short, with 14 bases between. This CDR3 reads CASTRRGGTDTQYF. The CDR3 DNA reads as TGTGCCAGCACCCGCAGGGGCGGGACAGATACGCAGTATTTT.

This chain links TRBV2 with TRBJ2-7; D possibly corresponds to TRBD2 (5 bases). The CDR3 contains 13 residues. V was clipped by 8 bases and J by 2 bases, with 13 bases between them. CDR1 is SNHLY and CDR2 is FYNNEI in the germline V gene. CDR3: CASSPGLAYEQYF. The CDR3 DNA sequence: TGTGCCAGCTCACCAGGACTTGCCTACGAGCAGTACTTC.

V usage is TRBV11-2 and J usage is TRBJ2-1; TRBD2 matches at 9 bases. The CDR3 has 18 amino acids. Germline CDR1 is SGHAT and CDR2 is FQNNGV. With 5 bases clipped from V and 7 bases from J, the junction kept 18 bases outside the gene matches. The CDR3 loop reads CASSLRGWGLAVLNEQFF. In DNA, the CDR3 is TGTGCCAGCAGCCTACGCGGATGGGGACTAGCTGTATTGAATGAGCAGTTCTTC. The variable domain in full, completed from reference TRBV11-2 and TRBJ2-1, reads EAGVAQSPRYKIIEKRQSVAFWCNPISGHATLYWYQQILGQGPKLLIQFQNNGVVDDSQLPKDRFSAERLKGVDSTLKIQPAKLEDSAVYLCASSLRGWGLAVLNEQFFGPGTRLTVL.

This chain links TRBV10-3 with TRBJ2-2, with 10 bases that match TRBD2. Germline trimming cut 5 bases from V and 3 bases from J; bases unmatched to any gene: 6. Germline V CDR1 and CDR2: ENHRY, SYGVKD. The CDR3 contains 16 residues. Written as DNA, the CDR3 is TGTGCCATCAGTCCAGCGGGAGGGCCCGACACCGGGGAGCTGTTTTTT. Amino acid sequence: CAISPAGGPDTGELFF.

V gene TRBV14 combines with J gene TRBJ2-2, with 13 bases lining up with TRBD2. The CDR3 consists of 18 residues. The J segment lost 1 base and the V segment lost 4 bases, leaving 6 bases of the junction unmatched. Germline CDR1 SGHDN, CDR2 FVKESK. The CDR3 DNA reads TGTGCCAGCAGCCCGGGACTAGCGGGAAATGAGAACACCGGGGAGCTGTTTTTT. As protein: CASSPGLAGNENTGELFF.

Here the CDR3 DNA reads TGTGCCAGCAGAACGGGACAGGAAGGTTCACCCCTCCACTTT. This translates into CASRTGQEGSPLHF. This sequence joins TRBV6-1 and TRBJ1-6, with 8 bases matching TRBD1. Germline-derived CDR1 and CDR2 are MNHNS and SASEGT. V lost 6 bases to trimming and J lost 9 bases; unmatched junction nucleotides: 7. CDR3 length: 14 amino acids.

Many counts were recorded for this clone. V and J are TRBV15 and TRBJ2-2; the D gene is possibly TRBD2 (5 bases). The V end lost 5 bases, the J end lost 3 bases, and 25 bases lay between the germline ends. The length of the CDR3 is 19 residues. Germline CDR1 is LNHNV and CDR2 is YYDKDF (reference sequence). As DNA, the CDR3 is TGTGCCACCAGCGTGCGAAAGACGACGGGGAAACCCGACACCGGGGAGCTGTTTTTT. It codes for CATSVRKTTGKPDTGELFF.

This clone is a singleton in its sample. This chain joins TRBV15 and TRBJ1-4; 9 bases match TRBD1. The J segment lost 8 bases and the V segment lost 2 bases, leaving 9 bases of the junction unmatched. CDR1 LNHNV and CDR2 YYDKDF come from the germline V gene (reference sequence). The CDR3 is 16 residues long. The CDR3 spells CATSRTGGQGDEKLFF. In nucleotides, the CDR3 is TGTGCCACCAGCAGAACTGGGGGACAGGGAGACGAAAAACTGTTTTTT.

The chain employs TRBV28 and TRBJ1-5, with TRBD1 matching 11 bases. There are 16 residues in the CDR3. Germline CDR1 reads MDHEN; CDR2 reads SYDVKM. The V segment lost 5 bases and the J segment 3 bases; nucleotides outside the gene matches: 6. CDR3 coding DNA: TGTGCCAGCAGTCTCCGGGACAGGGGGGCCAATCAGCCCCAGCATTTT. It specifies CASSLRDRGANQPQHF. The complete variable domain, with remaining parts taken from reference TRBV28 and TRBJ1-5, reads DVKVTQSSRYLVKRTGEKVFLECVQDMDHENMFWYRQDPGLGLRLIYFSYDVKMKEKGDIPEGYSVSREKKERFSLILESASTNQTSMYLCASSLRDRGANQPQHFGDGTRLSIL.

This chain uses TRBV21-1 with TRBJ2-7; the table calls TRBD2, which could not be checked here. TRBV21-1 counts as a pseudogene. This CDR3 has 16 amino acids. The CDR3 DNA is TGTGCCAGCAGCAAAGCAAGCGGGAGATCATCCTACGAGCAGTACGTC. It encodes CASSKASGRSSYEQYV.